The T cell receptor beta chain under discussion was sequenced for a study of T cells in Graves' hyperthyroidism and ophthalmopathy. General study points: Onset of ophthalmopathy came a median around 7.1 months after the model predicted it.

The CDR3 consists of 16 residues. CDR1 LGHNA and CDR2 YNFKEQ come from the germline V gene. The junction had 5 bases not matched to a gene; V was cut back by 0 bases and J by 2 bases. Comments on this clonotype: Antigen unknown.

There were TCR beta CDR3 regions amplified from RNA transcripts. RT-PCR in the first round (using the HTBI primer set) targeted the TCR CDR3. TCRdb ran MiXCR on the multiplex PCR reads and lists one entry per CDR3 protein. The profile shows under 350,000 distinct CDR3 sequences, 15% to 20% of them singletons. The authors took PBMCs from roughly 9.5 ml fresh peripheral blood. The sequenced sample consisted of blood. This sequence was found in a woman aged 45-65 years with Graves' hyperthyroidism. The chain carries TRBV4-2 and TRBJ2-5; TRBD1 aligns across 8 bases. CDR3 loop: CASSQEGRGLQETQYF. As DNA, the CDR3 is TGTGCCAGCAGCCAAGAGGGCAGGGGGCTGCAAGAGACCCAGTACTTC.